Following are 7 T cell receptor beta chains from one sample sequenced in a study of blood T cells in healthy people across ages. Using a J-beta primer mix together with a sample-barcoded 5' primer, a second PCR was run for about 6 to 11 cycles. TCRdb ran MiXCR on the 5' RACE reads and lists one entry per CDR3 protein. The sample includes approximately 2,000,000 distinct CDR3 sequences, roughly two fifths seen only once; the top ten take 23%. The sample comprised blood. These receptors all stem from a human donor in good health.

This chain uses TRBV9 with TRBJ2-3, with a weak D call TRBD2 (7 bases). V gave up 4 bases and J gave up 2 bases, with 20 bases separating them. There are 17 residues in the CDR3. Germline V gene data show CDR1 as SGDLS and CDR2 as YYNGEE. The CDR3 region has the DNA TGTGCCAGCAGCCCGCGGTGGGGGGGGCTTGACACAGATACGCAGTATTTT. The encoded protein is CASSPRWGGLDTDTQYF.

The chain employs TRBV7-9 and TRBJ2-1; possible D gene TRBD2, 5 bases. Germline CDR1 SEHNR, CDR2 FQNEAQ (reference sequence). CDR3 length: 14 residues. The V and J ends lost 6 bases and 4 bases respectively, with 13 bases between them. The CDR3 DNA sequence: TGTGCCAGCAGTTATCCTTGGGAGTACAATGAGCAGTTCTTC. As protein: CASSYPWEYNEQFF.

Only one count was recorded for this clonotype. The chain links TRBV7-9 to TRBJ2-1, with D perhaps being TRBD1 or TRBD2 (5 bases each). This CDR3 is 15 amino acids long. In germline, CDR1 is SEHNR, CDR2 FQNEAQ (reference sequence). Deletions cut 5 bases from V and 6 bases from J, with 17 bases between. Written as DNA, the CDR3 is TGTGCCAGCAGCCCAACGAACCACGGGGCCAATGAGCAGTTCTTC. It specifies CASSPTNHGANEQFF.

This clonotype was seen a handful of times. This chain links TRBV6-4 with TRBJ1-2, with D possibly TRBD1 on 5 matching bases. Between the trimmed V and J ends, which lost 0 bases and 0 bases, there was a span of 17 bases. Germline values: CDR1 MRHNA, CDR2 SNTAGT. The CDR3 spans 18 residues. CDR3 sequence reads: CASSDSSGPLLANYGYTF. The CDR3, as DNA: TGTGCCAGCAGTGACTCGTCGGGACCCCTTTTAGCTAACTATGGCTACACCTTC.

The chain has TRBV27 and TRBJ1-2; D may be TRBD1 (5 bases). The CDR3 contains 14 residues. Germline CDR1 and CDR2: MNHEY and SMNVEV (reference sequence). V was clipped by 5 bases and J by 0 bases, with 10 bases between them. Here the CDR3 reads CASSPDTANYGYTF. The CDR3 nucleotides are TGTGCCAGCAGTCCGGACACCGCTAACTATGGCTACACCTTC.

The chain uses TRBV7-3 and TRBJ2-1; D is unclear. The CDR3 sequence is 15 residues long. Trimming pared 3 bases from V and 7 bases from J, leaving 16 bases between. The germline CDR1 and CDR2 sequences are SGHTA and FQGTGA. As DNA, the CDR3 is TGTGCCAGCAGCTTTGGGCAGGTCCTAGTGAATGAGCAGTTCTTC. Its protein product is CASSFGQVLVNEQFF.

This clonotype has a count of ten or more. V gene TRBV4-1 combines with J gene TRBJ2-5; D call uncertain. The CDR3 covers 14 residues. The germline V gene has CDR1 MGHRA and CDR2 YSYEKL. V was cut by 1 base and J by 1 base, with 7 bases left in between. CDR3 sequence: CASSQVVFQETQYF. CDR3 DNA: TGCGCCAGCAGCCAAGTAGTCTTCCAAGAGACCCAGTACTTC.